The entry that follows covers one TCR beta chain sequence. Its antigen is unidentified. Germline CDR1 is LGHDT and CDR2 is YNNKEL (reference sequence). This CDR3 has 17 amino acids. This record belongs to a study of CXCR3-negative and CXCR3-positive naive CD8 T cells. Findings and limits, study-wide: Naive subsets had comparable surface CD5; TCR strength was inferred from TRB CDR3 properties. Relative to CXCR3-negative naive cells, CXCR3-positive naive cells had more hydrophobic TRB CDR3s. Naive cells used TRBV-TRBJ genes in much the same way whether CXCR3-negative or CXCR3-positive; memory cells did not. Comparably high diversity was seen in both naive subsets, and much lower diversity in memory CD8+ cells.

TRB cDNA libraries were made by UMI-labeled 5' RACE. TCRdb derives one entry per CDR3 protein from the 5' RACE reads, leaving out DNA. Its table records some 120,000 distinct CDR3 sequences. The V call is TRBV3-1, the J call TRBJ2-7; TCRdb selects TRBD2, and the lack of DNA leaves this call unchecked. Specimen: naive CXCR3+ CD8+ T cells from blood. Subset denoted: CD45RO-CCR7+CD27+CD95- naive CD8+ T cells expressing CXCR3 (TNR3+). The source is a human donor in good health. Some clones in this sample may be carry-over from other donors' samples. The CDR3 sequence: CASSQDRRGLLSYEQYF.